This T cell receptor (beta chain) was retrieved from a study of blood T cell repertoires in COVID-19 (TCRdb year 2020). Regarding the study in general: Collaborator samples came from the United States, Italy and Spain and covered acute and convalescent phases of COVID-19. The prospective study material was composed of cDNA or gDNA derived from T cells, B-cell-depleted T cells, or PBMCs. Samples were obtained from the ongoing ImmuneRACE study (first 160 participants) and from about 1,300 subjects provided by 6 global collaborators. Where available, HLA class I and class II types were taken from metadata supplied by the sample provider and were not determined by assay-based typing. The sample metadata nearly always contained a de-identified subject ID, COVID-19 status, age in years and sex. Deeply sampled blood TCRbeta repertoires from subjects exposed to, actively infected with, or recovered from COVID-19 were included in the dataset. The repertoires were made available in a free public database intended to serve as a resource for research on the immune response to SARS-CoV-2.

Collaborating institutions collected whole blood in K2EDTA tubes following their own protocols. For TCRbeta analysis, collaborators shipped samples in one of three forms: frozen whole blood, isolated PBMCs, or DNA extracted from either of those sample types. Results the study describes overall, beyond this receptor: Clinical and demographic metadata were provided uncurated, with the amount varying by source and participant.

A distance of 15 bases separates the germline ends of V and J, which lose 3 bases and 7 bases respectively. CDR1 KGHSH and CDR2 LQKENI were looked up in the germline V gene. Including cysteine and phenylalanine, the CDR3 has 14 amino acids. This entry keeps only the CDR3 DNA: 42 bases, framed from base 1. Worth noting for this clone: Its antigen remains undetermined. No per-base quality is available; no much larger clone lies one base away.

TCRbeta CDR3 regions were amplified from genomic DNA using the immunoSEQ Assay, a bias-controlled multiplex PCR. The authors processed their data as follows. Within the assay, amplification of reference gene primers was used to estimate how many nucleated cells each sample contained. To quantify the absolute abundance of each unique TCRbeta CDR3 rearrangement, sequence reads were collapsed and filtered. For each sample, productive Simpson clonality was calculated by taking the square root of Simpson's diversity index across productive rearrangements. In TCRdb, the immuneACCESS table is reduced to in-frame sequences with V and J assigned. These tables do not hold every clone; where another copy was compared, an unresolved V gene accounts for under half, and the others remain unexplained. That table gives V, J and clone size, and the DNA gave D and trimming. The sample contains 170,000 or so clones, roughly 83% of them found a single time. 2.9% of the sample is taken by the ten largest.

Sequencing was performed on peripheral blood. The sequence came from a woman aged 60-70 years with acute or convalescent COVID-19. The receptor chain draws on TRBV18 and TRBJ1-2, with TRBD1 perhaps the D gene, on 5 matching bases. The DNA sequence reads TGTGCCAGCTCACCTGGGGACCGGGAGGGTGGCTACACCTTC. It translates as CASSPGDREGGYTF. Where the CDR3 stops, the reference TRBV18 and TRBJ1-2 genes take over; the full variable domain is NAGVMQNPRHLVRRRGQEARLRCSPMKGHSHVYWYRQLPEEGLKFMVYLQKENIIDESGMPKERFSAEFPKEGPSILRIQQVVRGDSAAYFCASSPGDREGGYTFGSGTRLTVV.